This TCR beta chain comes out of a study of Ad26.COV2.S vaccination and SARS-CoV-2 variants. V lost 6 bases and J 4 bases, leaving 15 bases between the germline ends. The CDR3 contains 14 residues. Looked up from germline, CDR1 is MDHEN and CDR2 is SYDVKM. Profiling relied on immunoSEQ multiplex PCR, and the TCRdb table lists in-frame clones only, not all of them. The top ten hold roughly 15% of the sample, which has around 86,000 clones, around 82% seen once. Comments on this clone: Its antigen is undetermined.

The study's findings and limits: Responses of spike-specific T cells (both CD8+ and CD4+) reportedly showed substantial breadth after vaccination. Whether participants received vaccine or placebo, their non-spike TCR breadth was similar.

The sequencing here drew on peripheral blood, taken after recovery from COVID-19. This sequence was found in a human donor who had recovered from COVID-19. This rearrangement joins TRBV28 to TRBJ1-1; the D gene is possibly TRBD1 (5 bases). In nucleotides, the CDR3 is TGTGCCAGCAGAGAAAATGTCGGGGGCACTGAAGCTTTCTTT. Protein sequence: CASRENVGGTEAFF.